A selection of T cell receptor beta chains follows, all from one sample in a study of T-cell reconstitution after alpha-beta-depleted transplantation in children. TCRdb recomputed calls from the PCR reads with MiXCR, one row per CDR3 protein. Of hundreds of thousands of distinct CDR3 sequences in the sample, under 20% are singletons; the top ten hold 25% to 30%. The sequences come from PBMCs, mostly from graft donor cells, collected 360 days after TCRalphabeta/CD19-depleted stem cell transplant. These receptors originate from a boy in the first two years of life who had a stem cell transplant for Wiskott-Aldrich syndrome, so the T cells may come from the graft donor. The CDR3 runs from the conserved cysteine through the conserved F or W. Each record gives: D gene, V gene, J gene, clone size, CDR3 DNA, CDR3 protein. The D gene is left open where the match is weak. Only part of the rows carry a size: once, few, many, or a class if the clone is expanded.

TRBD2,TRBV12-3/TRBV12-4,TRBJ2-7,few,TGTGCCAGCACCCTTGCGGGGACTAGTATTGGCGAGCAGTACTTC,CASTLAGTSIGEQYF
NA,TRBV4-1,TRBJ1-6,NA,TGCGCCAGCAGCCAAGACCCAGGGAGCTCCTATAATTCACCCCTCCACTTT,CASSQDPGSSYNSPLHF
NA,TRBV2,TRBJ2-2,NA,TGTGCCAGCAGTGAAAGGGGCTTGAACACCGGGGAGCTGTTTTTT,CASSERGLNTGELFF
NA,TRBV29-1,TRBJ2-1,few,TGCAGCGTTGAAGATCGTTCGGGGGACAATGAGCAGTTCTTC,CSVEDRSGDNEQFF
NA,TRBV20-1,TRBJ2-1,once,TGCAGTGCTAGCGGTTTAGATGAGCAGTTCTTC,CSASGLDEQFF
NA,TRBV2,TRBJ2-3,NA,TGTGCCAGCTTCCGGGAGCTAGGAGATTTTACAGATACGCAGTATTTT,CASFRELGDFTDTQYF
TRBD2,TRBV20-1,TRBJ2-7,few,TGCAGTGCCGTCGGGGGGGCTCACCCCTACGAGCAGTACTTC,CSAVGGAHPYEQYF
NA,TRBV2,TRBJ2-5,NA,TGTGCCAGCAGTATCGAGGGGACCCAGTACTTC,CASSIEGTQYF
TRBD2,TRBV5-5,TRBJ2-2,NA,TGTGCCACCAGGGGGACTAGCGGCACCGGGGAGCTGTTTTTT,CATRGTSGTGELFF
TRBD2,TRBV28,TRBJ2-1,few,TGTGCCAGCAGTTTCGCGGGGGGGCTTGGTGAGCAGTTCTTC,CASSFAGGLGEQFF
NA,TRBV5-1,TRBJ2-1,many,TGCGCCAGCAGCTTGCGTTTCCCGAGCTCCTACAATGAGCAGTTCTTC,CASSLRFPSSYNEQFF
NA,TRBV12-3/TRBV12-4,TRBJ2-7,few,TGTGCCAGCAGTTTCAGGCAGGGTACCCACGAGCAGTACTTC,CASSFRQGTHEQYF
TRBD1,TRBV12-3/TRBV12-4,TRBJ2-5,NA,TGTGCCAGCAGTCGACTCACAGGGGTAGCAACCCAGTACTTC,CASSRLTGVATQYF
NA,TRBV10-3,TRBJ2-7,NA,TGTGCCATCAGTATGACAGTCTCCAGCCCCTACGAGCAGTACTTC,CAISMTVSSPYEQYF
TRBD2,TRBV20-1,TRBJ2-1,NA,TGCAGTGCTAGACCTCCGGGACTAGCTCGGTACAATGAGCAGTTCTTC,CSARPPGLARYNEQFF
TRBD2,TRBV5-1,TRBJ2-3,NA,TGCGCCAGCAGCCTATACCCGGTCGGATTGCGGGGGAGCACAGATACGCAGTATTTT,CASSLYPVGLRGSTDTQYF
NA,TRBV12-3/TRBV12-4,TRBJ2-7,many,TGTGCCAGCAGTATACAGGAAACCTACGAGCAGTACTTC,CASSIQETYEQYF
NA,TRBV5-1,TRBJ2-5,NA,TGCGCCAGCAGCTTAGCCCGGACATCCCAAGAGACCCAGTACTTC,CASSLARTSQETQYF
NA,TRBV3-1,TRBJ2-1,many,TGTGCCAGCAGTACAGGGAGGAGGCAGTTCTTC,CASSTGRRQFF
TRBD1,TRBV6-1,TRBJ2-7,NA,TGTGCCAGCAGTCCCGGGACAGGGGTAAGGTACGAGCAGTACTTC,CASSPGTGVRYEQYF
TRBD1,TRBV19,TRBJ2-7,many,TGTGCCAGTAGTGCCCGGACAGGTCCCTACGAGCAGTACTTC,CASSARTGPYEQYF
NA,TRBV28,TRBJ2-7,many,TGTGCCACTCTTGAGTCCGGGGCCCCCTACGAGCAGTACTTC,CATLESGAPYEQYF
NA,TRBV4-2,TRBJ2-3,NA,TGTGCCAGCAGCCAAGAACAAGGACCTAGCACAGATACGCAGTATTTT,CASSQEQGPSTDTQYF
NA,TRBV20-1,TRBJ2-2,few,TGCAGTGCTAGAGACGTCAGGGGAGAGACCGGGGAGCTGTTTTTT,CSARDVRGETGELFF
NA,TRBV6-5,TRBJ2-3,few,TGTGCCAGCAGTTACACCGGGGCTAGCACAGATACGCAGTATTTT,CASSYTGASTDTQYF
NA,TRBV4-1,TRBJ2-3,few,TGCGCCAGCAGCCAAGTGAGGCCACCCACGAATACGCAGTATTTT,CASSQVRPPTNTQYF
NA,TRBV20-1,TRBJ2-7,NA,TGCAGTGCTAGCCGGGGACTGGGAAGCTACGAGCAGTACTTC,CSASRGLGSYEQYF
NA,TRBV5-1,TRBJ2-3,NA,TGCGCCAGCAGTTCAGGGGAAACAGATACGCAGTATTTT,CASSSGETDTQYF
NA,TRBV21-1,TRBJ2-3,NA,TGTGCCAGCAGCAGAGGCGGGAGGTCCATCACCGCAGATACGCAGTATTTT,CASSRGGRSITADTQYF
NA,TRBV6-5,TRBJ1-1,few,TGTGCCAGCAGTTACGAGAACACTGAAGCTTTCTTT,CASSYENTEAFF
NA,TRBV4-1,TRBJ2-2,NA,TGCGCCAGCAGCCTTCGGGACACCCTCACCGGGGAGCTGTTTTTT,CASSLRDTLTGELFF
NA,TRBV12-3/TRBV12-4,TRBJ1-2,NA,TGTGCCAGCAGTGAGTGGACCCTCGGCTACACCTTC,CASSEWTLGYTF
NA,TRBV7-8,TRBJ1-1,few,TGTGCCAGCAGCTTAGAACGCGGACATAGGAACACTGAAGCTTTCTTT,CASSLERGHRNTEAFF
NA,TRBV24-1,TRBJ2-3,few,TGTGCCACCAGTGATGGTGGTGGAGACGGAGATACGCAGTATTTT,CATSDGGGDGDTQYF
NA,TRBV20-1,TRBJ1-6,NA,TGCAGTGCACCACCCCCGACAGTCTATAATTCACCCCTCCACTTT,CSAPPPTVYNSPLHF
NA,TRBV20-1,TRBJ2-1,few,TGCAGTGCCCAAAAAAACTCCTACAATGAGCAGTTCTTC,CSAQKNSYNEQFF
NA,TRBV5-1,TRBJ2-5,few,TGCGCCAGCAGCTTGGTACAGAGGAGCCAAGAGACCCAGTACTTC,CASSLVQRSQETQYF
NA,TRBV12-3/TRBV12-4,TRBJ2-7,NA,TGTGCCAGCAGTTTACTGCCCTACGAGCAGTACTTC,CASSLLPYEQYF
NA,TRBV25-1,TRBJ2-1,few,TGTGCCAGCAGTGAGGAATGGTCTAGCTCGAATGAGCAGTTCTTC,CASSEEWSSSNEQFF
TRBD2,TRBV15,TRBJ2-3,NA,TGTGCCACCAGCAGGGTAGCGGGGGGGCTGGGAGATACGCAGTATTTT,CATSRVAGGLGDTQYF
NA,TRBV20-1,TRBJ2-5,NA,TGCAGTGCTAGAGACTCAGGAGAGACCCAGTACTTC,CSARDSGETQYF
NA,TRBV29-1,TRBJ2-7,few,TGCAGCGTTAGGGGCCAGGTAAAAAAGTCAAACTACGAGCAGTACTTC,CSVRGQVKKSNYEQYF
NA,TRBV7-4,TRBJ2-7,few,TGTGCCAGCAGCTTTTGGCCACCTACCTCCTCCTACGAGCAGTACTTC,CASSFWPPTSSYEQYF
TRBD1,TRBV2,TRBJ1-5,NA,TGTGCCAGCAGCGACAGGGTTCGCAATCAGCCCCAGCATTTT,CASSDRVRNQPQHF
NA,TRBV4-1,TRBJ2-1,NA,TGCGCCAGCAGCCAAGATTGGCTGACTAGAGGCAATGAGCAGTTCTTC,CASSQDWLTRGNEQFF
NA,TRBV3-1,TRBJ2-5,many,TGTGCCAGCAGCCCTAACCAAGAGACCCAGTACTTC,CASSPNQETQYF
TRBD2,TRBV20-1,TRBJ2-7,few,TGCAGTGCCTCGGGACTAGCGGGAGTCGAATCCTACGAGCAGTACTTC,CSASGLAGVESYEQYF
NA,TRBV5-6,TRBJ1-4,NA,TGTGCCAGCAGCTTGATGGGTGAAAAACTGTTTTTT,CASSLMGEKLFF
TRBD1,TRBV5-1,TRBJ2-7,many,TGCGCCAGTCGACAGGGCTCCTACGAGCAGTACTTC,CASRQGSYEQYF
NA,TRBV7-9,TRBJ1-2,few,TGTGCCAGCAGCAATAGCCCCCGGGCCTACTATGGCTACACCTTC,CASSNSPRAYYGYTF
TRBD1,TRBV12-3/TRBV12-4,TRBJ2-5,few,TGTGCCAGCAGCAATCGACAGGGGCGGGTAACGCCTTACTTC,CASSNRQGRVTPYF
NA,TRBV12-3/TRBV12-4,TRBJ2-7,few,TGTGCCAGCAGCCAAACTAGGGTTCCCTACGAGCAGTACTTC,CASSQTRVPYEQYF
NA,TRBV29-1,TRBJ1-2,few,TGCAGCGTTGATGGCAAGAACTATGGCTACACCTTC,CSVDGKNYGYTF
TRBD2,TRBV24-1,TRBJ2-1,few,TGTGCCACCAGTTTTTTTACTAGCGGGAAGAGTGAGCAGTTCTTC,CATSFFTSGKSEQFF
TRBD2,TRBV6-1,TRBJ2-7,NA,TGTGCCAGCAGTGTAATATCCGGGACTATCCGAGACGAGCAGTACTTC,CASSVISGTIRDEQYF
TRBD2,TRBV3-1,TRBJ2-7,few,TGTGCCAGCAGTCGAAAAAGCGGGAGTGGGATTTACGAGCAGTACTTC,CASSRKSGSGIYEQYF
NA,TRBV7-9,TRBJ2-5,NA,TGTGCCAGCAGGGACTTTAAGGTTGGGACCCAGTACTTC,CASRDFKVGTQYF
NA,TRBV9,TRBJ2-7,NA,TGTGCCAGCAGCTCCTCCGGGCGGACCTACGAGCAGTACTTC,CASSSSGRTYEQYF